The clone carrying this T cell receptor (beta chain) was seen more than once but under ten times. The antigen is not known. The data were obtained in a study of OX40 agonist ivuxolimab in advanced cancers. Study in general: Dose-escalation cases comprised hepatocellular carcinoma, melanoma, renal cell or head and neck cancer. Two patients with cutaneous melanoma and one with hepatocellular carcinoma, three in total, showed partial responses.

With 0 bases removed from V and 7 bases from J, the gap between germline ends came to 18 bases. Germline loops: CDR1 KGHSH, CDR2 LQKENI. This CDR3 contains 16 residues. Study-wide results and caveats: People who partly responded at 0.1-3.0 mg/kg had some of the least clonal expansion seen.

Assay used: immunoSEQ multiplex PCR; TCRdb lists only in-frame clones, some missing. The sample yields some 4,900 clones, 60% to 75% seen once. The chain is built from TRBV18 and TRBJ1-1; the D is unclear. This clonotype originated in an adult with an advanced solid tumor such as melanoma, head and neck, liver or kidney cancer. Sequenced here: CD4+ or CD8+ T cells sorted from blood, sampled in a trial of the OX40 agonist ivuxolimab. The CDR3 region is CASSPPHPGREVEAFF. The CDR3 bases are TGTGCCAGCTCACCACCACATCCGGGTCGGGAAGTTGAAGCTTTCTTT.